At least ten counts were recorded for the clone carrying this T cell receptor (beta chain). The antigen is undetermined. TCRdb itself ran the RACE reads through MiXCR, one entry per CDR3 protein. Of 250,000 or so distinct CDR3 sequences listed, roughly 7.7% were seen once; the top ten hold 1.2%. This sample is part of a study of human T cells and chemical hapten exposure. About the study: Each patch test put 0.01% DPC on the upper back, and results were read at 6 days. The variation in per-sample TCR yields arose mainly from small differences in pooled library volumes. Patients, a majority of them female, were diagnosed with alopecia areata, totalis or universalis.

Overall study findings and caveats: PT1 expanded TCR counts and patch test score correlated positively.

Germline V gives CDR1 LGHNT, CDR2 FRNRAP. V trimming: 7 bases; J trimming: 14 bases; junction bases outside the gene matches: 11. This CDR3 region has 12 residues. Time point denoted: pre-sensitization, week 0. Treatment given: therapeutic diphenylcyclopropenone sensitization with weekly scalp DPC. The chain uses TRBV12-5 and TRBJ2-1; 7 bases match TRBD2. The receptor was isolated from a man aged 18 to 29 with alopecia areata. Some clones in this sample may be carry-over from other donors' samples. The material sequenced was whole blood, taken in connection with sensitization to the hapten diphenylcyclopropenone (DPC). The CDR3 is CASANLLAAEFF. CDR3 DNA: TGTGCTAGTGCCAACCTTCTAGCGGCGGAGTTCTTC.